This T cell receptor (beta chain) was documented in a study of CD4 T cells in relation to SARS-CoV-2 and coronaviruses listed by TCRdb under 2021. Looking at the study overall: Using patient-derived lymphoblastoid cell lines, the shared crossreactive spike epitopes were mapped to their HLA restriction. Memory CD4+ T cell crossreactivity between SARS-CoV-2 and common cold coronavirus spike proteins was assessed at the TCR clonotype level in the study. The Adaptive Biotechnologies TCR-sequencing kit was used for samples from three pre-COVID donors and for the naive versus memory experiments, whereas the other data were Illumina-based. Expansion assays from other donors in the study were sequenced with a different, Illumina-based TCR-beta assay. Broad study findings and their caveats: Significantly weaker SARS-CoV-2-driven expansion was shown by crossreactive clones than by monoreactive clones, consistent with antigenic imprinting. No donor contributed both pre-pandemic and post-infection samples, which limited tracing the source of pre-existing responses. About 60% of donors had memory CD4+ clonotypes that crossrecognized SARS-CoV-2 and at least one common cold coronavirus spike. Naive versus memory sequencing indicated that memory recall responses, rather than primary responses primed during culture, are detected by the assay. Since the crossreactivity analysis centred on spike protein, crossreactivity against other viral proteins was not assessed. The study was constrained by small numbers of patients and of tested TCRs.

DNA from uncultured naive and memory CD4+ T cells underwent immunoSEQ TCR-beta sequencing at deep resolution. For the original study's pipeline: During preprocessing, nonproductive sequences were removed, along with CDR3s that did not begin with C, did not end with F or W, or were shorter than 7 amino acids. Cultured and uncultured naive and memory CD4+ repertoires were searched for previously identified spike- and CEF-reactive CDR3s. After three terminal residues were trimmed from each end, CDR3 homology was quantified as pairwise Levenshtein distance using the stringdist R package. TCRdb took over this immuneACCESS table, retaining in-frame rearrangements with V and J assigned. Such tables are incomplete; in checked studies, under half of the missing clones stem from an unresolved V gene, and the remainder is unexplained. V and J calls and clone size are as listed in that table; D and trimming were resolved from the DNA. The sample table records some 70,000 clones; over 85% of these occur just once. 0.23% of the sample rests with the top ten.

CD4+ T cells from unexposed donors were collected before the COVID-19 pandemic (2011-2018). Naive and memory CD4+ T cells were separated from cryopreserved PBMCs by CD4 enrichment followed by EasySep naive CD4+ T cell enrichment. The leukapheresis product for the unexposed donors was obtained through commercial purchase. Ficoll-Paque PLUS gradient centrifugation was used to isolate PBMCs from leukapheresis product or whole blood. PBMCs were either cryopreserved at -140°C or used fresh in the expansion assay. The QIAamp Micro DNA Kit was used to extract genomic DNA from the CD4+ T cells. CDR1 and CDR2 (MNHEY, SVGAGI) derive from the germline V gene. V trim: 0 bases; J trim: 6 bases; unmatched bases: 3. The cysteine opens and the phenylalanine closes a CDR3 of 14 amino acids. Only the CDR3 DNA is retained, 42 bases long and in frame from the first base. On this clone: The specificity of this receptor is unknown. Nothing much larger sits one base from this clone, and base qualities are not available.

The chain links TRBV6-5 with TRBJ2-3; 7 bases in the middle match TRBD1. This sequence was found in a human donor in good health. Sequenced: naive CD4+ T cells from PBMCs. Reading the label with the study, this specimen's cell subset or site is: naive CD4+ T cells isolated by negative enrichment. In nucleotides, the sequence is TGTGCCAGCAGTTACTCAGGGGGACAGGATACGCAGTATTTT. Its protein product is CASSYSGGQDTQYF.